Each of the 30 T cell receptor beta chains below was sequenced from the same sample in a study of shared clonotypes between healthy human individuals. Naive CD8 cells comprised CD45RO-negative, CCR7-positively selected cells, excluding terminally differentiated effector memory CD45RA+ cells. Assay: immunoSEQ multiplex PCR; the TCRdb copy retains only in-frame clones and omits some. The top ten clones hold 1% to 1.5% of a sample with about 2 million clones, approximately 95% of them seen once. Sequencing input: naive CD8+ T cells sorted from blood. All receptors derive from a man aged 18 to 29 in good health.

V and J are TRBV28 and TRBJ2-5, with 11 bases that match TRBD2. Per the germline V gene, CDR1 is MDHEN and CDR2 is SYDVKM. This CDR3 region has 16 residues. The junction had 9 bases not matched to a gene; V was cut back by 5 bases and J by 4 bases. The CDR3: CASSMADLAGGETQYF. Here the CDR3 DNA reads TGTGCCAGCAGTATGGCCGACCTAGCGGGGGGAGAGACCCAGTACTTC.

This chain joins TRBV9 and TRBJ1-1; D may be TRBD1 (5 bases). This CDR3 is 15 amino acids long. Trimming stripped 0 bases from V and 3 bases from J, with 12 bases between. Germline V lookup: CDR1 SGDLS, CDR2 YYNGEE. CDR3 DNA: TGTGCCAGCAGCGTAGGGAGGGACTTGGACACTGAAGCTTTCTTT. This encodes CASSVGRDLDTEAFF.

About this clone itself: This specimen includes other DNA sequences encoding the same CDR3. V is TRBV5-6 and J is TRBJ1-1; D might be TRBD1 (5 bases). V dropped 5 bases and J dropped 1 base, with 9 bases sitting between them. The CDR3 contains 13 residues. CDR1 and CDR2 from the germline V gene are SGHDT and YYEEEE. The CDR3, as DNA: TGTGCCAGCAGTTCCGGGGCGAACACTGAAGCTTTCTTT. Protein: CASSSGANTEAFF. The entire variable domain, with the rest obtained from reference TRBV5-6 and TRBJ1-1, is as follows: DAGVTQSPTHLIKTRGQQVTLRCSPKSGHDTVSWYQQALGQGPQFIFQYYEEEERQRGNFPDRFSGHQFPNYSSELNVNALLLGDSALYLCASSSGANTEAFFGQGTRLTVV.

The V gene is TRBV7-9, the J gene TRBJ2-5; D is unresolved. CDR1 and CDR2 (germline): SEHNR, FQNEAQ (reference sequence). V lost 0 bases and J 3 bases, leaving 14 bases between the germline ends. CDR3 size: 16 residues. This chain's CDR3 is CASSLAEKTPKETQYF. CDR3 DNA: TGTGCCAGCAGCTTAGCTGAAAAGACTCCGAAAGAGACCCAGTACTTC.

Of note for this clone: Other DNA sequences in this sample translate to the same CDR3. The CDR3 nucleotides read TGTGCCAGCAGTCCCGGGACTAGCTACGAGCAGTACTTC. Translation gives CASSPGTSYEQYF. V is TRBV7-2 and J is TRBJ2-7, with 8 bases aligning to TRBD2. Looked up from germline, CDR1 is SGHTA and CDR2 is FQGNSA. The CDR3 covers 13 residues. V lost 6 bases and J lost 3; bases outside the gene matches: 4.

V usage is TRBV30 and J usage is TRBJ1-1; no clear D gene. Per germline, CDR1 GTSNPN and CDR2 SVGIG (reference sequence). V lost 4 bases and J 4 bases, leaving 13 bases between the germline ends. The CDR3 has 13 residues. CDR3 protein: CAWTHQAGTEAFF. The CDR3 nucleotides read TGTGCCTGGACCCATCAGGCGGGCACTGAAGCTTTCTTT.

V gene TRBV4-1 combines with J gene TRBJ2-7; the D gene is possibly TRBD2 (5 bases). This CDR3 is 16 amino acids long. Germline V gene data show CDR1 as MGHRA and CDR2 as YSYEKL. The V end lost 1 base, the J end lost 4 bases, and 17 bases lay between the germline ends. The CDR3 sequence: CASSQGPGSSLYEQYF. CDR3 DNA: TGCGCCAGCAGCCAAGGGCCGGGGAGTAGCCTATACGAGCAGTACTTC.

V is TRBV5-1 and J is TRBJ1-2, with 7 bases aligning to TRBD1. Trimming took 0 bases from V and 4 from J; bases not matched to a gene: 6. This CDR3 region has 15 residues. Germline loops: CDR1 SGHRS, CDR2 YFSETQ. Written as DNA, the CDR3 is TGCGCCAGCAGCTTGGCCGGGACAGAGATCTATGGCTACACCTTC. Its translation: CASSLAGTEIYGYTF.

The genes are TRBV27 and TRBJ1-6; tentatively, D is TRBD1 (6 bases). In germline, CDR1 is MNHEY, CDR2 SMNVEV (reference sequence). Between the trimmed V and J ends, which lost 0 bases and 5 bases, there was a span of 11 bases. CDR3 length equals 16 residues. CDR3 DNA: TGTGCCAGCAGTTTATCCGCAGGGGAGCATAATTCACCCCTCCACTTT. Its translation: CASSLSAGEHNSPLHF.

This clone was seen more than once but under ten times. The CDR3 loop is CAWSSTGFLDGYTF. The CDR3, as DNA: TGTGCCTGGAGTTCTACAGGGTTCCTGGACGGCTACACCTTC. This chain connects TRBV30 to TRBJ1-2; weak D call: TRBD1 (6 bases). The CDR3 contains 14 residues. Germline values: CDR1 GTSNPN, CDR2 SVGIG (reference sequence). V lost 2 bases and J 8 bases, leaving 18 bases between the germline ends.

This chain's CDR3 is CASSPYGNTEAFF. CDR3 coding DNA: TGTGCCAGCAGTCCCTACGGGAACACTGAAGCTTTCTTT. V gene TRBV27 combines with J gene TRBJ1-1, with D unclear. The CDR3 extends over 13 amino acids. V lost 5 bases and J lost 1, with 8 bases in between. The germline CDR1 and CDR2 sequences are MNHEY and SMNVEV (reference sequence).

This clone was seen once. This specimen includes other DNA sequences encoding the same CDR3. Here the CDR3 reads CASSLGQGQPQHF. The CDR3 nucleotides are TGTGCCAGCAGCTTGGGACAGGGACAGCCCCAGCATTTT. The chain combines TRBV7-8 with TRBJ1-5; TRBD1 matches at 9 bases. Germline CDR1 reads SGHVS; CDR2 reads FQNEAQ. V shed 3 bases, J shed 7 bases, and the junction held 1 base outside the gene matches. CDR3 length: 13 amino acids.

V usage is TRBV4-1 and J usage is TRBJ2-1, with 8 bases lining up with TRBD1. The CDR3 has 17 residues. V shed 0 bases, J shed 3 bases, and the junction held 7 bases outside the gene matches. The V gene's germline CDR1 is MGHRA and CDR2 YSYEKL. CDR3 sequence reads: CASSQDTETGVYNEQFF. CDR3 in DNA: TGCGCCAGCAGCCAAGATACGGAGACAGGGGTCTACAATGAGCAGTTCTTC.

The chain carries TRBV10-2 and TRBJ2-5, with 12 nucleotides matching TRBD2. The CDR3 length is 18 residues. Per germline, CDR1 WSHSY and CDR2 SAAADI. V lost 3 bases, J lost 0 bases, and 8 bases stayed unmatched. The CDR3 DNA is TGCGCCAGCAGTGATACTAGCGGGAGGTCCCTGTACCAAGAGACCCAGTACTTC. This gives the protein CASSDTSGRSLYQETQYF.

With respect to this clone: This CDR3 is also generated by other DNA sequences in the sample. The CDR3 sequence is CASSWDSYNEQFF. For the CDR3, the DNA is TGTGCCAGTAGTTGGGACTCCTACAATGAGCAGTTCTTC. V usage is TRBV19 and J usage is TRBJ2-1; unclear D gene. The V and J ends lost 5 bases and 0 bases respectively, with 5 bases between them. This CDR3 is 13 amino acids long. The V gene's germline CDR1 is LNHDA and CDR2 SQIVND (reference sequence).

The rearrangement links TRBV30 to TRBJ2-2; the D gene is possibly TRBD2 (5 bases). Trimming took off 5 bases at V and 3 bases at J, with 7 bases between the two ends. This CDR3 spans 12 amino acids. CDR1 and CDR2 from the germline V gene are GTSNPN and SVGIG (reference sequence). CDR3 in DNA: TGTGCCTGGGAGGGCGACACCGGGGAGCTGTTTTTT. As protein: CAWEGDTGELFF.

Remarks on this clone: This CDR3 is also generated by other DNA sequences in the sample. The CDR3 DNA follows: TGTGCCAGCAGCTTCGGAGGGGGGGACTACGAGCAGTACTTC. This gives the protein CASSFGGGDYEQYF. V and J are TRBV11-2 and TRBJ2-7; possibly TRBD2 for D (7 bases). The CDR3 loop spans 14 amino acids. Germline assignment: CDR1 SGHAT and CDR2 FQNNGV. V was trimmed by 3 bases and J by 3 bases, leaving 12 bases between them.

The chain carries TRBV2 and TRBJ2-1; 7 bases map to TRBD1. Trimming removed 4 bases from V and 2 bases from J; junction bases left unmatched: 5. From germline, CDR1 is SNHLY and CDR2 FYNNEI. There are 15 residues in the CDR3. The CDR3: CASSADREPYNEQFF. CDR3 nucleotides: TGTGCCAGCAGTGCTGACAGGGAACCCTACAATGAGCAGTTCTTC.

The chain uses TRBV7-9 and TRBJ2-5; 9 bases are shared with TRBD2. The germline CDR1 and CDR2 sequences are SEHNR and FQNEAQ (reference sequence). The V gene end was trimmed by 4 bases and the J gene end by 7 bases; junction bases not matched to a gene: 16. The CDR3 is made up of 17 amino acids. The CDR3 here is CASSSTLTSGSPGTQYF. CDR3 coding DNA: TGTGCCAGCAGCTCAACCCTTACTAGCGGGTCCCCGGGGACCCAGTACTTC.

Regarding this clone: Other nucleotide sequences in the sample specify the same CDR3. In DNA form, the CDR3 reads TGTGCCAGCAGTTTTACGGGGGGGGATGGCTACACCTTC. Translating it yields CASSFTGGDGYTF. This sequence joins TRBV27 and TRBJ1-2, with D perhaps matching TRBD1 (5 bases). In germline, CDR1 is MNHEY, CDR2 SMNVEV (reference sequence). Trimming cost V 3 bases and J 6 bases, with 11 bases left between them. The length of the CDR3 is 13 residues.

The chain couples TRBV7-8 to TRBJ2-7; D remains unclear. Germline-derived CDR1 and CDR2 are SGHVS and FQNEAQ. V was clipped by 3 bases and J by 0 bases, with 9 bases between them. The CDR3 is 14 residues long. In DNA, the CDR3 is TGTGCCAGCAGCTTGGGTAGCCGCTCCTACGAGCAGTACTTC. It specifies CASSLGSRSYEQYF.

The chain recombines TRBV9 with TRBJ2-7, with a tentative D call TRBD1 (6 bases). Trimming took 0 bases from V and 2 from J, leaving 12 bases between them. CDR3 length: 15 residues. CDR1 is SGDLS, CDR2 YYNGEE, per germline. DNA for the CDR3: TGTGCCAGCAGCGTAGGAGGGGACACGACCTACGAGCAGTACTTC. Translated: CASSVGGDTTYEQYF.

The chain uses TRBV6-5 and TRBJ2-3; no clear D. The germline V gene encodes CDR1 MNHEY and CDR2 SVGAGI. V was shortened by 6 bases and J by 4 bases, with 11 bases between the two germline ends. This CDR3 comprises 13 residues. Written as DNA, the CDR3 is TGTGCCAGCAGAGGGCCAGCGCCAGATACGCAGTATTTT. It encodes CASRGPAPDTQYF.

The chain employs TRBV6-4 and TRBJ2-7, with D maybe TRBD1 (6 bases). This CDR3 region has 16 residues. Germline V gene lookup returns CDR1 MRHNA and CDR2 SNTAGT. Trimming pared 6 bases from V and 2 bases from J, leaving 20 bases between. CDR3 nucleotides: TGTGCCAGCAGCCCCCCCCCGGGACACTACACCTACGAGCAGTACTTC. Protein product: CASSPPPGHYTYEQYF.

This clone has just one count. In DNA form, the CDR3 reads TGTGCCAGCAGTTTGAGTCCCCGCGAGGTCGACACCGGGGAGCTGTTTTTT. This encodes CASSLSPREVDTGELFF. The chain employs TRBV28 and TRBJ2-2; D is unresolved. Germline-derived CDR1 and CDR2 are MDHEN and SYDVKM. V lost 3 bases, J lost 3 bases, and 17 bases lay in between. The CDR3 covers 17 residues.

This chain joins TRBV2 and TRBJ1-2, with 9 bases lining up with TRBD1. The J segment lost 0 bases and the V segment lost 3 bases, leaving 11 bases of the junction unmatched. Germline CDR1 reads SNHLY; CDR2 reads FYNNEI. CDR3 length equals 18 residues. The chain's CDR3 is CASSDRGTGIGANYGYTF. Written as DNA, the CDR3 is TGTGCCAGCAGTGACCGAGGGACAGGGATTGGAGCTAACTATGGCTACACCTTC.

V and J are TRBV2 and TRBJ2-1; a weak D match, TRBD2 (7 bases). Trimming cost V 7 bases and J 0 bases, with 13 bases left between them. This CDR3 region has 15 residues. From germline, CDR1 is SNHLY and CDR2 FYNNEI. The CDR3 DNA reads as TGTGCCAGCACCGAGGGGGGGGGCTCCTACAATGAGCAGTTCTTC. Translating it yields CASTEGGGSYNEQFF.

The chain carries TRBV9 and TRBJ2-2; 7 nucleotides line up with TRBD1. There are 16 residues in the CDR3. V shed 3 bases and J 5 bases; nucleotides not matched to a gene: 10. Germline V lookup: CDR1 SGDLS, CDR2 YYNGEE. As DNA, the CDR3 is TGTGCCAGCAGCGACCGAGAGGGGGCACGGACCGGGGAGCTGTTTTTT. This encodes CASSDREGARTGELFF.

This chain connects TRBV28 to TRBJ1-1, with TRBD1 as a possible D gene (5 bases). Germline values: CDR1 MDHEN, CDR2 SYDVKM. Trimming stripped 4 bases from V and 4 bases from J, with 10 bases between. The length of the CDR3 is 13 residues. DNA of the CDR3: TGTGCCAGCAGTTCGGCTGGGGCCACTGAAGCTTTCTTT. It encodes CASSSAGATEAFF.

The chain links TRBV2 to TRBJ2-2, with 9 bases lining up with TRBD1. This CDR3 contains 15 residues. The trim removed 7 bases at V and 6 bases at J, leaving 9 bases unmatched. The germline V gene encodes CDR1 SNHLY and CDR2 FYNNEI. The CDR3 sequence: CASNPPTGGSGELFF. CDR3 nucleotide sequence: TGTGCCAGCAACCCGCCAACAGGGGGCTCCGGGGAGCTGTTTTTT. The full variable domain, in which reference TRBV2 and TRBJ2-2 provide the parts outside the CDR3, is EPEVTQTPSHQVTQMGQEVILRCVPISNHLYFYWYRQILGQKVEFLVSFYNNEISEKSEIFDDQFSVERPDGSNFTLKIRSTKLEDSAMYFCASNPPTGGSGELFFGEGSRLTVL.